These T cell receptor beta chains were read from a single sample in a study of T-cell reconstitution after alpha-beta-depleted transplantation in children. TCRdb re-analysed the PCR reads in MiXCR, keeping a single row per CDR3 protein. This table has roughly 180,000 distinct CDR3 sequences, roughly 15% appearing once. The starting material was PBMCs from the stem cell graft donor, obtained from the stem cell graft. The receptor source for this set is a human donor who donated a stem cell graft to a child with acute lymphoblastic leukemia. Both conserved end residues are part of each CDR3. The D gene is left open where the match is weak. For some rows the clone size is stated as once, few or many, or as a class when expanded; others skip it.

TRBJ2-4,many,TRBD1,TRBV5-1,CASSWSPGQGTKNIQYF,TGCGCCAGCAGCTGGTCCCCGGGACAGGGAACCAAAAACATTCAGTACTTC
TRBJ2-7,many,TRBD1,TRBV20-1,CSAAGTGGDEQYF,TGCAGTGCCGCCGGGACAGGGGGCGACGAGCAGTACTTC
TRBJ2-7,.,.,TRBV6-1,CASSRPRSSYEQYF,TGTGCCAGCAGTAGACCGAGGAGCTCCTACGAGCAGTACTTC
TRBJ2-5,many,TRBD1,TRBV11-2,CASSRIPGQETQYF,TGTGCCAGCAGCCGGATCCCGGGACAGGAGACCCAGTACTTC
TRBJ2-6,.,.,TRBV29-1,CSAWDAGANVLTF,TGCAGCGCATGGGATGCGGGGGCCAACGTCCTGACTTTC
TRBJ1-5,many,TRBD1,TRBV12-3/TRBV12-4,CASSLNTGGGQPQHF,TGTGCCAGCAGTTTAAACACAGGGGGCGGCCAGCCCCAGCATTTT
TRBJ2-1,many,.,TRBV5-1,CASSLEVRSSSYNEQFF,TGCGCCAGCAGCTTGGAGGTGCGATCAAGCTCCTACAATGAGCAGTTCTTC
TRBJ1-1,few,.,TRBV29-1,CSVDKGFGTEAFF,TGCAGCGTTGATAAGGGGTTTGGCACTGAAGCTTTCTTT
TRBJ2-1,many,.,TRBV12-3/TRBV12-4,CATRSGYNEQFF,TGTGCCACCCGAAGTGGGTACAATGAGCAGTTCTTC
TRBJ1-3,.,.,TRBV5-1,CASSLGGIGNTIYF,TGCGCCAGCAGCTTGGGAGGGATCGGAAACACCATATATTTT
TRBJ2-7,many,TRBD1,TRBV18,CASSPRQGSHEQYF,TGTGCCAGCTCACCCAGACAGGGTAGCCACGAGCAGTACTTC
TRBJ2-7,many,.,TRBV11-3,CASSSGARWGEQYF,TGTGCCAGCAGCTCGGGGGCCCGCTGGGGCGAGCAGTACTTC
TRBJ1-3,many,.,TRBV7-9,CASSLPPRLGNTIYF,TGTGCCAGCAGCTTACCTCCACGACTTGGAAACACCATATATTTT
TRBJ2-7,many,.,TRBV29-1,CSVSDGTLSYEQYF,TGCAGCGTTTCGGATGGGACCTTATCCTACGAGCAGTACTTC
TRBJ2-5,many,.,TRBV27,CASSSGRTRQYF,TGTGCCAGCAGTTCTGGGCGGACCCGTCAGTACTTC
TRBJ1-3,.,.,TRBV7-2,CASSSTTGLSGNTIYF,TGTGCCAGCAGCTCAACTACAGGCCTCTCTGGAAACACCATATATTTT
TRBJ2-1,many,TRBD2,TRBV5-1,CASSQGLVRDEQFF,TGCGCCAGCAGCCAGGGACTAGTGCGTGATGAGCAGTTCTTC
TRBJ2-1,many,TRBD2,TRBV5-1,CASSSGTSGVGKFF,TGCGCCAGCAGCTCGGGGACTAGCGGAGTAGGGAAGTTCTTC
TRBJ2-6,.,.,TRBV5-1,CASRDIGSGANVLTF,TGCGCCAGCAGAGATATCGGCTCCGGGGCCAACGTCCTGACTTTC
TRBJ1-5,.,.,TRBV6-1,CASSEVSVSSSETPQHF,TGTGCCAGCAGTGAAGTCTCGGTCAGTTCCTCCGAGACGCCCCAGCATTTT
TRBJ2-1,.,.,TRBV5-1,CASSFERGGNEQFF,TGCGCCAGCAGCTTTGAAAGGGGCGGGAATGAGCAGTTCTTC
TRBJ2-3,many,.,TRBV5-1,CASSAEGLGTQYF,TGCGCCAGCAGCGCGGAGGGACTGGGTACGCAGTATTTT
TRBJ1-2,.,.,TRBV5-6,CASTLRWQYPGYTF,TGTGCCAGCACCTTGCGGTGGCAGTACCCCGGCTACACCTTC
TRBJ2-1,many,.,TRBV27,CASSLNEQFF,TGTGCCAGCAGTTTGAATGAGCAGTTCTTC
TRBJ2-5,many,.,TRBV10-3,CAISESRLGAETQYF,TGTGCCATCAGTGAGTCTAGACTGGGGGCGGAGACCCAGTACTTC
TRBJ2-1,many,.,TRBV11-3,CASRSQSSYNEQFF,TGTGCCAGCAGATCTCAAAGCTCCTACAATGAGCAGTTCTTC
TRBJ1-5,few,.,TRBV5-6,CASSLSAGLQPQHF,TGTGCCAGCAGCTTGAGCGCAGGGCTCCAGCCCCAGCATTTT
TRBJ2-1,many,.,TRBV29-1,CSVEDPPEYNEQFF,TGCAGCGTTGAAGATCCACCAGAGTACAATGAGCAGTTCTTC
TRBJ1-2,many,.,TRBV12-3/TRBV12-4,CASSLGVGYTF,TGTGCCAGCAGCTTAGGAGTCGGCTACACCTTC
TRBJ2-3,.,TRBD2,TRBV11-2,CASSPPGGSGRGDTQYF,TGTGCCAGCAGCCCACCCGGCGGGAGCGGGAGGGGAGATACGCAGTATTTT
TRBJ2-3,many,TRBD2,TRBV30,CAWSFAGGTDTQYF,TGTGCCTGGAGTTTTGCGGGAGGAACAGATACGCAGTATTTT
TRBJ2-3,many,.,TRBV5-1,CASSKEADTQYF,TGCGCCAGCAGCAAGGAAGCAGATACGCAGTATTTT
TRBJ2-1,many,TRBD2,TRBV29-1,CSVGLAGEGEQFF,TGCAGCGTTGGACTAGCGGGAGAGGGTGAGCAGTTCTTC
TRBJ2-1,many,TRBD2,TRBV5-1,CASSLGLAGGFLGNEQFF,TGCGCCAGCAGCTTGGGACTAGCGGGAGGGTTTTTGGGCAATGAGCAGTTCTTC
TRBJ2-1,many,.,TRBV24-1,CATSTPYNEQFF,TGTGCCACGTCGACCCCGTACAATGAGCAGTTCTTC
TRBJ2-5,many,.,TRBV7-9,CASSSQGGQETQYF,TGTGCCAGCAGCTCCCAGGGGGGACAAGAGACCCAGTACTTC
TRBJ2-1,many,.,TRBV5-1,CASSYSSASYNEQFF,TGCGCCAGCAGCTATTCTAGCGCTTCCTACAATGAGCAGTTCTTC
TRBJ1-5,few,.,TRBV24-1,CATQDPDSTQHF,TGTGCCACCCAAGACCCCGACAGTACCCAGCATTTT
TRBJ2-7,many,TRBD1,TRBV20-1,CSALTGGGQYEQYF,TGCAGTGCTTTAACAGGGGGTGGGCAGTACGAGCAGTACTTC
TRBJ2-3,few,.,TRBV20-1,CSAGVGSGTDTQYF,TGCAGTGCCGGGGTGGGGAGTGGCACAGATACGCAGTATTTT
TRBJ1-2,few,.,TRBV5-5,CASSLTQANYGYTF,TGTGCCAGCAGCTTGACACAGGCTAACTATGGCTACACCTTC
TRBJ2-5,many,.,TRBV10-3,CAIGGNPKETQYF,TGTGCCATCGGCGGGAACCCAAAAGAGACCCAGTACTTC
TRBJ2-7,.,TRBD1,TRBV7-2,CASSSGQAFYEQYF,TGTGCCAGCAGCTCGGGACAGGCGTTCTACGAGCAGTACTTC
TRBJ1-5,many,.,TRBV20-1,CSARAARPNQPQHF,TGCAGTGCTAGAGCCGCCCGGCCCAATCAGCCCCAGCATTTT
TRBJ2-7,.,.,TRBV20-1,CSASGPEQYF,TGCAGTGCTAGCGGGCCGGAGCAGTACTTC
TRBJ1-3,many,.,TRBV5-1,CASSLDGGPGNTIYF,TGCGCCAGCAGCCTGGACGGGGGGCCTGGAAACACCATATATTTT
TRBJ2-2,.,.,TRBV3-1,CASSQGGAGTGELFF,TGTGCCAGCAGCCAAGGGGGCGCGGGCACCGGGGAGCTGTTTTTT
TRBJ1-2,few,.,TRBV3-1,CASSQDHQGGYTF,TGTGCCAGCAGCCAAGATCATCAGGGTGGCTACACCTTC
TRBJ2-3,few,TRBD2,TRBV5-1,CASSLGWGGRSTDTQYF,TGCGCCAGCAGCTTAGGCTGGGGAGGGCGAAGCACAGATACGCAGTATTTT
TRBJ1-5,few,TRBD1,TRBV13,CASSWDRAQPQHF,TGTGCCAGCAGCTGGGACAGGGCGCAGCCCCAGCATTTT
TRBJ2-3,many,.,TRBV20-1,CSARFREISTDTQYF,TGCAGTGCTAGATTTCGGGAAATTAGCACAGATACGCAGTATTTT
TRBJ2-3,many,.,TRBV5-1,CASTRGSVGSSTDTQYF,TGCGCCAGCACCCGGGGGAGTGTCGGGTCTAGCACAGATACGCAGTATTTT
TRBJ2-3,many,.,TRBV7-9,CASSPHQGDTQYF,TGTGCCAGCAGCCCTCACCAAGGGGATACGCAGTATTTT